This note documents a single T cell receptor beta chain sequence. Its antigen is as yet unknown. This sample stems from a study of graft-versus-host responses after intestinal transplantation. Study overall: All recipients were transplanted with multivisceral, liver-intestinal, or isolated intestinal grafts. Once they had received anti-thymocyte globulin induction, all recipients took tacrolimus and steroids for about 3 years. Notes on the study in general: GvH clones occurred in recipient marrow; some first appeared in ileum or blood. Early post-transplant declines in HvG were associated with peak levels of circulating GvH clones.

TCRdb's table, derived via immunoSEQ multiplex PCR, lists solely in-frame clones and lacks some. The table lists roughly 110,000 clones, just under 95% of them singletons. The TCR originated in a human donor who was the organ donor for an intestinal transplant. This sample comprised unstimulated CD8+ T cells sorted from spleen or lymph node cells, obtained before transplant.

The CDR3 DNA reads as TGCGCCAGCAAGGCTCGAAGGAGGCAGGGGATTTTTGGCTACACCTTC. Translated, it gives CASKARRRQGIFGYTF. The V and J genes are TRBV10-1 and TRBJ1-2; possible D gene TRBD1, 6 bases. Germline V gene sequence: CDR1 WNHNN, CDR2 SYGVQD (reference sequence). Trimming removed 7 bases at V and 7 bases at J, with 25 bases between. This CDR3 comprises 16 residues.